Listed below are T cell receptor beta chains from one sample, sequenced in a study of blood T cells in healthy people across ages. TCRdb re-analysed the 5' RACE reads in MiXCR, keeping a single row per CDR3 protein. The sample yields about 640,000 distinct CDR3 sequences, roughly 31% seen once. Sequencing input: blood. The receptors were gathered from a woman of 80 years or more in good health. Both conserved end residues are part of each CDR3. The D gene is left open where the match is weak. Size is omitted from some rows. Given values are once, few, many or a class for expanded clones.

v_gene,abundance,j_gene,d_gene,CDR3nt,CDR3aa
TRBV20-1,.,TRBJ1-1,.,TGCAGTGCTTCTGCCCGGGGATTAACAAGGACTGAAGCTTTCTTT,CSASARGLTRTEAFF
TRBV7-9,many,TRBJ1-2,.,TGTGCCAGCAGCTTAGAGGAGGGGCGTAACTATGGCTACACCTTC,CASSLEEGRNYGYTF
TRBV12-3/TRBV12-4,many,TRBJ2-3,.,TGTGCCAGCAGTTTTGGGTTCACAGATACGCAGTATTTT,CASSFGFTDTQYF
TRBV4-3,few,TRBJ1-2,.,TGCGCCAGCAACCAAGATGCCGGGGGAGCTGCTAACTATGGCTACACCTTC,CASNQDAGGAANYGYTF
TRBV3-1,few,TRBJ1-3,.,TGTGCCAGCAGCCCTCCCCGGACAGCTGGAAACACCATATATTTT,CASSPPRTAGNTIYF
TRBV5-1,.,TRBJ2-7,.,TGCGCCAGCAGCTGGAGGTTAGGGACTCCTAATACCTACGAGCAGTACTTC,CASSWRLGTPNTYEQYF
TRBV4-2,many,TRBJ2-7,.,TGTGCCAGCAGCCCCACCGGGACCAAGTGGGAGCAGTACTTC,CASSPTGTKWEQYF
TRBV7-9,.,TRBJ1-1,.,TGTGCCAGCAGCTTACCACCACGGGGGCGGCTCGGCACTGAAGCTTTCTTT,CASSLPPRGRLGTEAFF
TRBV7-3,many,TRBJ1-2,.,TGTGCCAGCAGCCCACTGGGACCCTCGGATGGCTACACCTTC,CASSPLGPSDGYTF
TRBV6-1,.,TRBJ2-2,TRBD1,TGTGGCAGCAGACTCACGCAGGGGGCTACCGGGGAGCTGTTTTTT,CGSRLTQGATGELFF
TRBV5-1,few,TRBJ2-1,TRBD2,TGCGCCAGCAGCTGGGGACTAGCGGGGGGGATTGAAAGTGAGCAGTTCTTC,CASSWGLAGGIESEQFF
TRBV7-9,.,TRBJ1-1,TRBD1,TGTGCCAGCAGCTTAGAGGGGGGGACAGGGGCTAACACTGAAGCTTTCTTT,CASSLEGGTGANTEAFF
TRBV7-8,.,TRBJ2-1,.,TGTGCCAGCAACAGCTGGGCGGGGCGTAGCTCCTACAATGAGCAGTTCTTC,CASNSWAGRSSYNEQFF
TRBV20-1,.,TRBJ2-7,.,TGCAGTGCAACCGGGACAACAAGCGAGCAGTACTTC,CSATGTTSEQYF
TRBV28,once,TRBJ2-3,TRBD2,TGTGCCAGCAGTCCCTCCGGCCCGAGGACTAGAAGGGATACGCAGTATTTT,CASSPSGPRTRRDTQYF
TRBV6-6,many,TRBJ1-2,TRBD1,TGTGCCAGCAGTTTACAGGGGCCTCCCCACGATGGCTACACCTTC,CASSLQGPPHDGYTF
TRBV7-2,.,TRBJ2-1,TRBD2,TGTGCCAGCAGCACCGCCCCATCTAGCGGGAGGGCCAATGAGCAGTTCTTC,CASSTAPSSGRANEQFF
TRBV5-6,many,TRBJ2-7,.,TGTGCCAGCAGCTTCCTCCAGATCTCCTACGAGCAGTACTTC,CASSFLQISYEQYF
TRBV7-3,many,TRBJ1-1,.,TGTGCCAGCAGCACAACGGGGCCAGGGAGCACTGAAGCTTTCTTT,CASSTTGPGSTEAFF
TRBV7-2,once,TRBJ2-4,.,TGTGCCAGCAGCTTAAAGGACCGGGGGCCCAAAAACATTCAGTACTTC,CASSLKDRGPKNIQYF
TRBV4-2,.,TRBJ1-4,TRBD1,TGTGCCAGCAGCCAAGCCGGGACAGGGGTTGATGAAAAACTGTTTTTT,CASSQAGTGVDEKLFF
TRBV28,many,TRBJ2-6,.,TGTGCCAGCAGGCAAGCGGCGGGGAAGGATAGTAAGTCTGGGGCCAACGTCCTGACTTTC,CASRQAAGKDSKSGANVLTF